The TCR beta chain under discussion was sequenced for a study of cytomegalovirus exposure and HLA in healthy donors (dated by TCRdb to about 2017). In the study overall: An earlier analysis of roughly 610 of the donors reported approximately 260 Gb of sequence data and some 110 million unique TCR beta sequences obtained from 150 million to 200 million T cells. About 300 gigabases of sequencing data and tens of millions of unique TCR sequences were included in an early release covering 550 to 800 HLA-typed donors. Among the 398 genotyped donors, around 81% belonged to the genetic ancestry cluster associated with self-reported Caucasian donors. The study aimed to test whether cataloging public T cell receptors could reveal signatures of past pathogen exposure. The T cell repertoires of several hundred subjects were profiled by immunosequencing and related to cytomegalovirus serostatus. A separate validation cohort of roughly 130 different subjects was used in addition to the approximately 700-subject first cohort. To predict cytomegalovirus infection status, the study combined high-throughput TCR immunosequencing, statistical association of individual TCRs with disease status, and machine learning. A later analysis re-examined previously published TCR beta repertoires from about 670 donors and added high-resolution HLA genotyping to investigate patterns of TCR occurrence. Rather than drawing on any new phenotypic data, the later analysis identified candidate immune exposures from TCR beta sequences and the way those sequences occurred across donors. To decide whether each TCR beta V gene segment behaved as functional or pseudogenic, an earlier analysis of approximately 620 of the donors relied on high-throughput TCR beta sequencing. Donor age, sex, ethnicity and CMV serostatus were compiled alongside the repertoire data. In a later genetic analysis, genome-wide SNP genotypes for about 65% of the roughly 700 donors were used, and that subset was treated as a discovery cohort. All discovery cohort repertoires had been generated using a single sequencing platform. HLA typing included class I and class II loci at four-digit resolution. The number of typed donors differed by locus: about 629-630 for A, B, C, DRB1 and DQB1; approximately 530 for DQA1; fewer than 610 for DPA1; and 400 to 480 for DPB1. About five DR-DQ haplotypes were treated as single units for association and clustering because of strong linkage in the cohort. Among roughly 400 genotyped donors of the cohort, an average of approximately 200,000 unique TCR beta nucleotide sequences was sequenced per donor, of which roughly 17% were non-productive. The research as a whole found: Across donors, most TCR sequences were observed very rarely, whereas some public TCRs were present in many individuals. In a later genetic analysis, fewer N-insertions in productive TCRs were reported among donors in an Asian-associated ancestry cluster than the approximately 670-donor mean. Specific HLA alleles were associated with some 15,000 TCR beta sequences at a false discovery rate of 0.05 in a later analysis. Correlated functional status among segregating V segments might reflect linkage disequilibrium, but an unknown experimental factor could not be ruled out. In a later analysis, HLA-associated TCR beta chains were found to be more clonally expanded and to have lower generation probabilities than equally common non-associated chains. Immune exposure information for the cohort was limited to CMV serostatus. A cluster of highly shared sequence variants was judged likely to represent a technical artifact of the sequencing pipeline. Because counts were too low, roughly 18 rarely observed V segments, including chromosome 9 orphons, were left out of the earlier analysis of approximately 500 of the donors. In a later analysis, TCR association rates were found to vary across HLA loci, with the most associated TCRs seen for DRB1 alleles and the fewest for HLA-C alleles. Cytomegalovirus status was reported to be diagnosed by the classifier with high specificity and sensitivity in both the original and validation cohorts. According to a later analysis, parvovirus B19, influenza, CMV and Epstein-Barr virus appeared linked to several top co-occurrence clusters. A further reported finding was that TCR beta sequences accurately predicted the HLA-A and HLA-B alleles for most subjects in the first cohort. Because HLA typing was missing for some donors at each locus, association tests included only the typed subset. Roughly uniform sequencing depth across donors was assumed in presence/absence analyses, although this assumption may not hold. The 87-base-pair reads could not distinguish some IMGT-functional V segments, including TRBV6-2 and TRBV6-3, so those segments were excluded. Three of the identified cytomegalovirus-associated TCR beta chains were confirmed in vitro to be specific for cytomegalovirus antigens. In the study, around 150 TCR beta chains were listed as associated with cytomegalovirus. A later genetic analysis associated a missense DCLRE1C variant with V-gene and J-gene trimming of TCR beta chains, and an independent cohort replicated the association. When HLA alleles, especially DR and DQ, strongly co-occurred, TCR associations were difficult to assign to individual alleles. In an earlier analysis of some 500 of the donors, most TCR beta V segments appeared in productive rearrangements about 90% or about 30% of the time, broadly matching IMGT annotations. According to a later analysis, most CMV-associated TCR beta chains appeared to be HLA-restricted, and the HLA associations seemed to be driven largely by CMV exposure. In this cohort, only TCR beta chains were sequenced, and detectable features were limited by the absence of alpha or paired-chain data. It was suggested by the authors that the approach could potentially be generalized to other disease states and immunological phenotypes.

The cohort was made up of approximately 700 healthy bone marrow donors. At the time of sampling, all cohort members were nominally healthy, though unrecorded immune exposures were likely present. The donor tested CMV seronegative, placing the donor among the 350 or so seronegative members of the cohort. A peripheral blood sample was collected from each donor, and TCR beta sequencing was performed on peripheral blood mononuclear cells. Genomic DNA extraction from the blood cell samples was performed with the Qiagen DNeasy Blood Extraction Kit. Library generation was performed with the immunoSEQ multiplex PCR assay. The multiplex PCR relied on a mix of 60 forward primers for TCR Vbeta segments and 13 reverse primers for TCR Jbeta segments. Amplification of the CDR3 region of rearranged TCR beta genes was performed with a multiplex PCR assay on genomic DNA. The Illumina HiSeq System was used to sequence the amplified TCR beta libraries as 87-base-pair reads. In the authors' own workflow: Across the 600 to 700 repertoires, a later analysis counted around 80 million unique TCR beta chains, some 11 million of which were shared by at least two donors. A nearest-neighbor algorithm error-corrected the raw reads and collapsed the reads into unique sequences, merging closely related sequences to remove PCR and sequencing errors. Alignment of CDR3 sequences to IMGT reference sequences was used to assign V, D and J gene segments. Each retained sequence needed at least a six-nucleotide match to both a V gene segment and a J gene segment. A rearrangement counted as productive if the CDR3 had no stop codons and remained in frame with V and J, and every other rearrangement counted as non-productive. CDR3 was defined according to IMGT convention as the region running from the second conserved V-encoded cysteine to the conserved J-encoded phenylalanine. In an earlier analysis of more than 550 of the donors, sequences lacking an unambiguous match to a single V gene segment were excluded. An earlier analysis of a few hundred of the donors classified V segments as functional when productive rearrangements were above 56.7% and as segregating when the standard deviation between donors was above 5%. A statistical classification framework was developed to diagnose cytomegalovirus status using the catalog of TCR beta chain sequences. In a later analysis, V and J genes were assigned by comparing TCR nucleotide sequences against IMGT/GENE-DB human TR gene sequences. In a later analysis, CDR3 sequences and most-parsimonious VDJ recombination scenarios were assigned using the TCRdist pipeline. In a later analysis, each TCR beta chain was defined by its CDR3 amino acid sequence together with its V-gene family, and reads lacking a unique V-gene family were excluded. A later analysis removed 550 to 700 highly shared, low-generation-probability nucleotide sequences to deal with suspected cross-contamination and a sequencing artifact. In a later analysis, a clonal expansion index was calculated for each public chain from normalized within-repertoire ranks of inferred template counts. A later analysis computed generation probabilities with a VDJ recombination model fitted to out-of-frame rearrangements, and checked the results against IGoR. Hypergeometric tests were used in a later analysis to score TCR-TCR, TCR-HLA and TCR-CMV co-occurrence, with a repertoire-size bias correction applied to the TCR pairs. To estimate false discovery rates, a later analysis permuted the HLA or CMV assignments 20 times. In a later analysis, co-occurring TCRs were grouped with DBSCAN, and TCRdist sequence similarity was added when clustering was performed within HLA-allele-positive subsets. Repertoires with fewer than 30,000 or more than 120,000 public chains were left out of co-occurrence clustering, as were five repertoires with anomalous nucleotide sharing. The table was pulled from immuneACCESS by TCRdb, which kept in-frame rearrangements only. Such tables lose some clones; where checked, under half of the loss comes from unresolved V genes, and the rest has no known cause. V, J and clone size were drawn from that table, and D and trimming were deduced from the DNA. Present in this sample are some 190,000 clones, roughly 90% of which were seen just once. Of the sample, less than 0.35% is held by the ten largest clones.

As regards this clone: Its antigen is still unknown. No qualities accompany the bases; no much larger clone lies one base away.

The germline V gene (reference sequence) sets CDR1 to MNHEY and CDR2 to SMNVEV. V ends up 3 bases short and J 0 bases short, with an unmatched junction base count of 5. The CDR3 contains 16 residues, cysteine and phenylalanine counted. The read is trimmed to its CDR3 DNA, 48 bases read in frame from base 1. Here the chain combines TRBV27 and TRBJ2-1; a stretch of 7 junction bases matches TRBD2. This sequence was found in a woman between 25 and 40 years old in good health and CMV-seronegative. Sequenced material: PBMCs. This receptor carries the CDR3 CASSFYGGSSYNEQFF. The nucleotides read TGTGCCAGCAGTTTCTACGGCGGGAGCTCCTACAATGAGCAGTTCTTC.